What follows are 3 T cell receptor beta chains derived from one specimen sequenced in a study of PD-1 blockade in classical Hodgkin lymphoma. Exposure to brentuximab vedotin varied, and each patient had relapsed following autologous stem cell transplantation. Sequenced by immunoSEQ multiplex PCR; TCRdb stores in-frame clones only, minus some. The data hold approximately 10,000 clones, with about 93% observed a single time. The sample consisted of peripheral blood mononuclear cells (PBMCs), taken at baseline. These TCRs come from a human donor with classical Hodgkin lymphoma.

This clone was observed a few times. The V and J genes are TRBV6-1 and TRBJ1-2; a weak D match, TRBD1 (5 bases). Trimming removed 3 bases at V and 3 bases at J, with 17 bases between. The CDR3 totals 16 residues. Germline V CDR1 and CDR2: MNHNS, SASEGT. The CDR3 bases are TGTGCCAGCAGTGAGGGGATCCTTGGGGGGGACTATGGCTACACCTTC. Translated, it gives CASSEGILGGDYGYTF.

This clone appeared a single time. The V gene is TRBV6-1, the J gene TRBJ2-7; 7 bases line up with TRBD2. The V gene's germline CDR1 is MNHNS and CDR2 SASEGT. With V trimmed by 6 bases and J by 2 bases, 4 bases remained unmatched. This CDR3 spans 13 amino acids. The CDR3 DNA sequence: TGTGCCAGCAGCCAACTAGCGCCCTACGAGCAGTACTTC. Its translation is CASSQLAPYEQYF.

The chain couples TRBV11-2 to TRBJ1-4; possible D gene TRBD1, 5 bases. Deletions cut 5 bases from V and 5 bases from J, with 18 bases between. From germline, CDR1 is SGHAT and CDR2 FQNNGV. CDR3 length equals 16 residues. The CDR3 reads CASSTRRGAGNEKLFF. CDR3 sequence (DNA): TGTGCCAGCAGCACGCGGCGCGGGGCAGGAAATGAAAAACTGTTTTTT.